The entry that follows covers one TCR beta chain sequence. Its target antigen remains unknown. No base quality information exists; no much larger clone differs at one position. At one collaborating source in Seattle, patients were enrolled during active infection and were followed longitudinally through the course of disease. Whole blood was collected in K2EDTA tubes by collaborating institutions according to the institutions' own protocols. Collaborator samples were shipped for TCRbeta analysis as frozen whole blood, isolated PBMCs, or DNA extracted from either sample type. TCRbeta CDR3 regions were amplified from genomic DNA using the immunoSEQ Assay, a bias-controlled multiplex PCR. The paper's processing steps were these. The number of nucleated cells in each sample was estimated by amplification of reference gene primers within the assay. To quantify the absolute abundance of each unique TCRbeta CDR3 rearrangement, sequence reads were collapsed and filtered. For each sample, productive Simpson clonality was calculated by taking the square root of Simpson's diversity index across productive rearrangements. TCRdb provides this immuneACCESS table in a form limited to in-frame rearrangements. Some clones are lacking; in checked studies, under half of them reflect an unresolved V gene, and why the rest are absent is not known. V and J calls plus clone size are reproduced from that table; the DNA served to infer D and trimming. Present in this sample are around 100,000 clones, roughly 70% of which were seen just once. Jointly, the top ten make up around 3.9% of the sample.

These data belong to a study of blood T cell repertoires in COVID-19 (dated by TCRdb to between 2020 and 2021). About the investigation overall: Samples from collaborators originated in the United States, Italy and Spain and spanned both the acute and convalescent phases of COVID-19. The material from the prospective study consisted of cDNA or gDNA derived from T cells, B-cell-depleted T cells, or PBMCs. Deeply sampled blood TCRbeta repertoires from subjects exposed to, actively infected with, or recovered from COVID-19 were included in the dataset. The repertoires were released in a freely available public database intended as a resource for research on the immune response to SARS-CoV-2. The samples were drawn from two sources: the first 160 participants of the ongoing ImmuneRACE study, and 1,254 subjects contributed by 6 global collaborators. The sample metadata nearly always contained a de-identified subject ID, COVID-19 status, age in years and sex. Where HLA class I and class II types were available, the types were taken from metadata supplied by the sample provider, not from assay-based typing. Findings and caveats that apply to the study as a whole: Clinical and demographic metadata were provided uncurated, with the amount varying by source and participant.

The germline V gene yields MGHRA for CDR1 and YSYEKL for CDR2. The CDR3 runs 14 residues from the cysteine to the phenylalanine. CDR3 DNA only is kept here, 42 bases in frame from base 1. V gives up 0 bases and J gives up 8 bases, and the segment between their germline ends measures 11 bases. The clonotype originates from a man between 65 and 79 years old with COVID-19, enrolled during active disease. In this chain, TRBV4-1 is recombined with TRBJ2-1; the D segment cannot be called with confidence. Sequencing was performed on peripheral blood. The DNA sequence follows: TGCGCCAGCAGCCAAGATCGCCAGGTAGATGAGCAGTTCTTC. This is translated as CASSQDRQVDEQFF.